Listed below are T cell receptor beta chains from one sample, sequenced in a study of long-term antiretroviral therapy in people with HIV. Profiling relied on immunoSEQ multiplex PCR, and the TCRdb table lists in-frame clones only, not all of them. The data contain under 45,000 clones, 90% to 95% of them singletons. This sample comprised unsorted PBMCs, obtained just over 5 years after starting antiretroviral therapy. These receptors were obtained from a woman between 45 and 65 years old with HIV. The CDR3 runs from the conserved cysteine through the conserved F or W. D genes are given only for firm matches.

v_gene: TRBV5-6
j_gene: TRBJ2-7
d_gene: NA
CDR3nt: TGTGCCAGCAGCTTGGGCACCCCCTACGAGCAGTACTTC
CDR3aa: CASSLGTPYEQYF

v_gene: TRBV19
j_gene: TRBJ2-2
d_gene: TRBD1
CDR3nt: TGTGCCAGTAGCAAGGCTCTGGACAGGCGAATCACCGGGGAGCTGTTTTTT
CDR3aa: CASSKALDRRITGELFF

v_gene: TRBV10-1
j_gene: TRBJ2-3
d_gene: NA
CDR3nt: TGCGCCAGCAGTAGTCAGCCGTATGATACGCAGTATTTT
CDR3aa: CASSSQPYDTQYF

v_gene: TRBV7-3
j_gene: TRBJ2-1
d_gene: TRBD2
CDR3nt: TGTGCCAGCAGCTGGGTAGCGGGGGCCTACAATGAGCAGTTCTTC
CDR3aa: CASSWVAGAYNEQFF

v_gene: TRBV30
j_gene: TRBJ1-3
d_gene: NA
CDR3nt: TGTGCCTGGAGTGAAAGATACACCATATATTTT
CDR3aa: CAWSERYTIYF

v_gene: TRBV4-1
j_gene: TRBJ2-7
d_gene: TRBD2
CDR3nt: TGCGCCAGCAGCCAAACTGGACTAGCGGGGGTTGAGCAGTACTTC
CDR3aa: CASSQTGLAGVEQYF

v_gene: TRBV5-1
j_gene: TRBJ1-2
d_gene: NA
CDR3nt: TGCGCCAGCAGGACGACAGAACTAACTGGCTACACCTTC
CDR3aa: CASRTTELTGYTF

v_gene: TRBV11-2
j_gene: TRBJ1-6
d_gene: NA
CDR3nt: TGTGCCAGCAGCTTAAGCATGAGTTCACCCCTCCACTTT
CDR3aa: CASSLSMSSPLHF

v_gene: TRBV7-3
j_gene: TRBJ1-1
d_gene: NA
CDR3nt: TGTGCCAGCAGCTTAAACCCAGGGAGCACTGAAGCTTTCTTT
CDR3aa: CASSLNPGSTEAFF

v_gene: TRBV7-3
j_gene: TRBJ1-1
d_gene: NA
CDR3nt: TGTGCCAGCAGCATAGACGGCAACACTGAAGCTTTCTTT
CDR3aa: CASSIDGNTEAFF

v_gene: TRBV5-8
j_gene: TRBJ2-2
d_gene: NA
CDR3nt: TGTGCCAGCAGCCCAGTGAACACCGGGGAGCTGTTTTTT
CDR3aa: CASSPVNTGELFF